This T cell receptor beta chain was found in a study of T cells in Graves' hyperthyroidism and ophthalmopathy. PBMCs stemmed from around 10 ml fresh peripheral blood. This clonotype was observed a single time. There are 15 residues in the CDR3. Germline V gene sequence: CDR1 LGHNT, CDR2 FRNRAP. The V end lost 5 bases, the J end lost 2 bases, and 13 bases lay between the germline ends. RNA transcripts provided the source from which TCR beta CDR3 regions were amplified. The HTBI primer set drove a first-round RT-PCR of the TCR CDR3. TCRdb called the multiplex PCR reads again in MiXCR, with one record for every CDR3 protein. The table shows 300,000 to 450,000 distinct CDR3 sequences, with approximately 25% occurring only once.

The sequenced material came from blood. The V gene is TRBV12-5, the J gene TRBJ2-1; tentatively, D is TRBD2 (5 bases). The receptor's source is a man aged 50 to 59 with Graves' hyperthyroidism. CDR3: CASGPPSSAYNEQFF. The CDR3 DNA reads as TGTGCTAGTGGTCCCCCTAGTAGCGCCTACAATGAGCAGTTCTTC.